Presented here are 2 T cell receptor beta chains from one specimen sequenced in a study of T cells after yellow fever vaccination. In TCRdb, the 5' RACE reads were re-called with MiXCR into one record per CDR3 protein. The table records 150,000 to 200,000 distinct CDR3 sequences, more than 5.5% of them present only once. The specimen comprised CD4+ T cells sorted from PBMCs, sampled roughly 5 days after the first yellow fever vaccination. The receptors here all came from a man aged 18 to 30 who received the YFV17D yellow fever vaccine.

This clonotype was counted many times. This rearrangement joins TRBV5-4 to TRBJ1-4; TRBD1 aligns across 7 bases. The V gene end was trimmed by 1 base and the J gene end by 8 bases; junction bases not matched to a gene: 5. The CDR3 contains 14 residues. Germline values: CDR1 SGHNT, CDR2 YYREEE (reference sequence). The CDR3 region is CASSLKGAREKLFF. For the CDR3, the DNA is TGTGCCAGCAGCTTGAAGGGGGCGAGGGAAAAACTGTTTTTT.

This clonotype occurred many times. The chain uses TRBV7-2 and TRBJ2-7; D may be TRBD2 (6 bases). Deletions cut 1 base from V and 4 bases from J, with 14 bases between. CDR3 length: 15 residues. Germline CDR1 is SGHTA and CDR2 is FQGNSA. The DNA for the CDR3 is TGTGCCAGCAGCTTAGAAGGTTTAGCGGTATACGAGCAGTACTTC. Translating it yields CASSLEGLAVYEQYF.